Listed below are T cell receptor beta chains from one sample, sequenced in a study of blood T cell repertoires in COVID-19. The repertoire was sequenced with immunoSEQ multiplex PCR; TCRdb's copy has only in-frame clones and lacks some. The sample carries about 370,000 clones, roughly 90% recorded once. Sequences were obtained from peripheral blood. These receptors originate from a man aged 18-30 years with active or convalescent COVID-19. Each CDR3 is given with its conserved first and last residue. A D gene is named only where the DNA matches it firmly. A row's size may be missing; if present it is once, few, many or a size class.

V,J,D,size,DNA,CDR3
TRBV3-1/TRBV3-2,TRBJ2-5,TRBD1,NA,TGTGCCAGCAGCCCGGACAGGGGATCTGAACAAGAGACCCAGTACTTC,CASSPDRGSEQETQYF
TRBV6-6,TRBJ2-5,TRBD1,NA,TGTGCCAGCAGTCGACAGGGGGTGGGAGAGACCCAGTACTTC,CASSRQGVGETQYF
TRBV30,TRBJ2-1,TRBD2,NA,TGTGCCTGGTGCCCGGGGACTAGCGCTTACAATGAGCAGTTCTTC,CAWCPGTSAYNEQFF
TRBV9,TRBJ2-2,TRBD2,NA,TGTGCCAGCAGCGTAGTGGGGAGGGGCGACACCGGGGAGCTGTTTTTT,CASSVVGRGDTGELFF
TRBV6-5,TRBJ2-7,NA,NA,TGTGCCAGCAGTTCCGAAGACAGTTCCTCCTACGAGCAGTACTTC,CASSSEDSSSYEQYF
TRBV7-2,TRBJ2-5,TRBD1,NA,TGTGCCAGCAGCTCGGGACAGGGGACCCAGTACTTC,CASSSGQGTQYF
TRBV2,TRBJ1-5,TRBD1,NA,TGTGCCAGCAGTCAGGAGGGGGCCTCCAATCAGCCCCAGCATTTT,CASSQEGASNQPQHF
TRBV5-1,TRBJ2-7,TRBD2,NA,TGCGCCAGCAGCTTGGGCCCGGGGACTAGCGGGAGGGACCACGAGCAGTACTTC,CASSLGPGTSGRDHEQYF
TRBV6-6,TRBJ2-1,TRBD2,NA,TGTGCCAGCAGTGTTACTAGCGGGAGCTCGTACAATGAGCAGTTCTTC,CASSVTSGSSYNEQFF
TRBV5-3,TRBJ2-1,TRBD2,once,TGTGCCAGAAGCACTGAGCGGGGGGGCCTAAATGAGCAGTTCTTC,CARSTERGGLNEQFF
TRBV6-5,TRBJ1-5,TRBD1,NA,TGTGCCAGCAGGCCGGACAGGGGGTTGGGCCAGCCCCAGCATTTT,CASRPDRGLGQPQHF
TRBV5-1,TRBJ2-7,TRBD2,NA,TGCGCCAGCAGCCCTGGCGGGCTAGCGGGGGGTTCCTACGAGCAGTACTTC,CASSPGGLAGGSYEQYF
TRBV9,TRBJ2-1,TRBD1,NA,TGTGCCAGCAGCGGAAGGAGGGGGACAGGGGCCTACAATGAGCAGTTCTTC,CASSGRRGTGAYNEQFF
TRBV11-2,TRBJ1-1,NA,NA,TGTGCCAGCAGCTTCGAGGGGAACACTGAAGCTTTCTTT,CASSFEGNTEAFF
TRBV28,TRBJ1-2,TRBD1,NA,TGTGCCAGCAGCCCTCCCCGGGACAGCGGATATGGCTACACCTTC,CASSPPRDSGYGYTF
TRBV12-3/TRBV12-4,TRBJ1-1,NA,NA,TGTGCCAGCAGTTCCACAGGGAGCACTGAAGCTTTCTTT,CASSSTGSTEAFF